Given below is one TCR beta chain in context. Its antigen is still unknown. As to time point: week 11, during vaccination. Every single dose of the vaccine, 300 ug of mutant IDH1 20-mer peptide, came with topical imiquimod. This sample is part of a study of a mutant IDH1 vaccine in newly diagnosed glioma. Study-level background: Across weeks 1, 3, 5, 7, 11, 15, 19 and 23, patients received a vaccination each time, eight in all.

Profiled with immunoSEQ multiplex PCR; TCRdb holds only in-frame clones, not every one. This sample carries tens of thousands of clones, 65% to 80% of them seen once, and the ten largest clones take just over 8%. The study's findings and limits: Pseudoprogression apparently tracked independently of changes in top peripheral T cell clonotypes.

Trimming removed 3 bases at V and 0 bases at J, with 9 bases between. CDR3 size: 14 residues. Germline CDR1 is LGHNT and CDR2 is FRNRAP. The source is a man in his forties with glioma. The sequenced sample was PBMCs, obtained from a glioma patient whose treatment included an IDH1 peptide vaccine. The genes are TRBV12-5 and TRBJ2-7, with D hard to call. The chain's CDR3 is CASGLYGNSYEQYF. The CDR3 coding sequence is TGTGCTAGTGGTTTATACGGAAACTCCTACGAGCAGTACTTC.